This entry lists 11 T cell receptor beta chains sequenced from one sample in a study of OX40 agonist ivuxolimab in advanced cancers. Generated by immunoSEQ multiplex PCR, the TCRdb table keeps only in-frame clones and is missing some. Here the sample spans around 100,000 clones, 75% to 95% being singletons. The material sequenced was CD4+ or CD8+ T cells sorted from blood, taken in a trial of the OX40 agonist ivuxolimab. These receptor sequences come from an adult with an advanced solid tumor such as melanoma, head and neck, liver or kidney cancer.

The CDR3: CASSLIGGRRNEQFF. The CDR3 DNA sequence: TGTGCCAGCAGCTTAATAGGGGGGCGGCGGAATGAGCAGTTCTTC. The chain recombines TRBV7-8 with TRBJ2-1; D tentatively reads TRBD1 or TRBD2 (6 bases each). CDR3 length equals 15 residues. V lost 2 bases and J 7 bases, leaving 15 bases between the germline ends. Germline-derived CDR1 and CDR2 are SGHVS and FQNEAQ.

The chain uses TRBV6-5 and TRBJ2-7, with D perhaps TRBD2 (6 bases). The CDR3 covers 12 residues. Germline lookup yields CDR1 MNHEY and CDR2 SVGAGI. V gave up 6 bases and J gave up 5 bases, with 11 bases separating them. This chain's CDR3 is CASRAGFHEQYF. CDR3 nucleotides: TGTGCCAGCAGGGCGGGATTCCACGAGCAGTACTTC.

The sample holds one count of this clone. The genes are TRBV5-1 and TRBJ1-5; D gene uncertain. The CDR3 consists of 14 residues. Trimming took 0 bases from V and 5 from J, leaving 9 bases between them. Per germline, CDR1 SGHRS and CDR2 YFSETQ. CDR3: CASSLGGGDQPQHF. Here the CDR3 DNA reads TGCGCCAGCAGCTTGGGGGGAGGCGATCAGCCCCAGCATTTT.

This chain uses TRBV15 with TRBJ1-3, with D possibly being TRBD1 (5 bases). Between the trimmed V and J ends, which lost 5 bases and 0 bases, there was a span of 14 bases. Germline V gene data show CDR1 as LNHNV and CDR2 as YYDKDF (reference sequence). CDR3 length: 16 amino acids. This CDR3 is CATSPRQRISGNTIYF. CDR3 nucleotides: TGTGCCACCAGCCCTCGACAGAGGATCTCTGGAAACACCATATATTTT.

The chain carries TRBV7-2 and TRBJ2-5; 9 bases agree with TRBD1. Germline CDR1 and CDR2: SGHTA and FQGNSA. CDR3 length: 15 residues. The junction had 7 bases not matched to a gene; V was cut back by 3 bases and J by 5 bases. The CDR3 here is CASSFRTGARETQYF. As DNA, the CDR3 is TGTGCCAGCAGCTTCCGGACAGGGGCCCGGGAGACCCAGTACTTC.

V usage is TRBV20-1 and J usage is TRBJ1-4; unclear D gene. Trimming cost V 6 bases and J 4 bases, with 6 bases left between them. Looked up from germline, CDR1 is DFQATT and CDR2 is SNEGSKA (reference sequence). The CDR3 extends over 11 amino acids. In nucleotides, the CDR3 is TGCAGTGCCCAGGATAATGAAAAACTGTTTTTT. Protein product: CSAQDNEKLFF.

The V and J genes are TRBV4-2 and TRBJ2-1; D is possibly TRBD1 or TRBD2 (6 bases each). The germline V and J ends were trimmed by 1 base and 3 bases, with 13 bases remaining between them. This CDR3 is built from 16 residues. CDR1 is LGHNA and CDR2 is YNFKEQ in the germline V gene. The CDR3 protein is CASSQGRGGNYNEQFF. CDR3 DNA sequence: TGTGCCAGCAGCCAAGGAAGAGGGGGGAACTACAATGAGCAGTTCTTC.

This chain joins TRBV4-2 and TRBJ2-3; D gene ambiguous. This CDR3 comprises 14 residues. The germline gives CDR1 LGHNA, CDR2 YNFKEQ. With 1 base removed from V and 6 bases from J, the gap between germline ends came to 11 bases. CDR3 nucleotides: TGTGCCAGCAGCCAAGTCTATTCGCCGGATACGCAGTATTTT. It codes for CASSQVYSPDTQYF.

The chain carries TRBV15 and TRBJ2-3, with D perhaps TRBD2 (5 bases). Germline V lookup: CDR1 LNHNV, CDR2 YYDKDF (reference sequence). The V gene lost 0 bases and the J gene lost 11 bases, with 12 bases spanning the gap. The CDR3 contains 13 residues. The CDR3 sequence is CATSRDPGRGQYF. CDR3 DNA: TGTGCCACCAGCAGAGACCCCGGACGGGGGCAGTATTTT.

The rearrangement joins TRBV30 to TRBJ1-4; TRBD1 matches 10 bases. J was trimmed by 7 bases and V by 0 bases; bases with no gene match: 2. The germline V gene encodes CDR1 GTSNPN and CDR2 SVGIG (reference sequence). The CDR3 length is 14 residues. In DNA form, the CDR3 reads TGTGCCTGGAGTGTACGACAGGGGGCTGAAAAACTGTTTTTT. Its translation is CAWSVRQGAEKLFF.

The gene calls are TRBV7-9 and TRBJ1-4; the D gene is possibly TRBD1 (5 bases). V was clipped by 2 bases and J by 7 bases, with 5 bases between them. This CDR3 comprises 12 residues. Germline V gene sequence: CDR1 SEHNR, CDR2 FQNEAQ (reference sequence). CDR3 sequence reads: CASSLQGEKLFF. In nucleotides, the CDR3 is TGTGCCAGCAGCTTACAGGGTGAAAAACTGTTTTTT. The whole variable domain, remainder taken from reference TRBV7-9 and TRBJ1-4, is DTGVSQNPRHKITKRGQNVTFRCDPISEHNRLYWYRQTLGQGPEFLTYFQNEAQLEKSRLLSDRFSAERPKGSFSTLEIQRTEQGDSAMYLCASSLQGEKLFFGSGTQLSVL.